This T cell receptor beta chain derives from a study of identical twins. MiXCR was run by TCRdb on the 5' RACE reads, yielding one entry per CDR3 protein. Among 430,000 or so distinct CDR3 sequences, approximately 24% were seen once, and the ten largest hold 2.5% to 3.5%. General study findings and limits: Excess low generation probability was seen in twin-shared out-of-frame alpha sequences.

This clonotype came up a few times. The antigen is not known. The CDR3 totals 11 residues. V lost 7 bases and J 9 bases, leaving 12 bases between the germline ends. This sample also appeared in a second study, on T cells expressing NK-cell markers. That report notes: Several of the experiments relied on an anti-gamma-delta TCR antibody so that only alpha-beta TCR T cells were sorted. Whether expanded NKG2C+ T cell clones were HCMV specific stayed uncertain.

This clonotype was sampled from a woman younger than 35 in good health. The chain combines TRBV12-3 or TRBV12-4 with TRBJ1-1; tentative D call: TRBD1 (5 bases). The sample was CD4+ T cells sorted from blood. The CDR3 region is CASTPGGKAFF. As DNA, the CDR3 is TGTGCCAGCACCCCCGGGGGAAAAGCTTTCTTT.